The clone carrying this T cell receptor beta chain was seen more than once but under ten times. Its specificity is unknown. The entry originates in a study of T cells after yellow fever vaccination. Germline CDR1 SGHTA, CDR2 FQGNSA. V dropped 1 base and J dropped 0 bases, with 7 bases sitting between them. The CDR3 has 16 amino acids. As TCR cDNA was made by 5'RACE template switching, a universal primer site and UMIs were added. TCRdb re-called the 5' RACE reads with MiXCR, one entry per CDR3 protein. Seen here are 280,000 or so distinct CDR3 sequences, around 9.3% observed once, and the top ten hold 3% to 4%. Study findings and constraints: Reappearing after the booster were most of the clones from primary vaccination (less than 97% CD4, approximately 89% CD8). Sorted repertoires could include abundant contaminating clonotypes from bulk cells.

The sequenced sample was CD4+ T cells sorted from PBMCs, obtained 5 days after the yellow fever booster vaccination. The sequence derives from a man in his late teens or twenties who received the YFV17D yellow fever vaccine. The V and J genes are TRBV7-2 and TRBJ1-6; no definite D call. Here the CDR3 reads CASSLVWSSYNSPLHF. CDR3 DNA: TGTGCCAGCAGCTTAGTGTGGAGCTCCTATAATTCACCCCTCCACTTT.